These 9 T cell receptor beta chains originate from one sample sequenced in a study of cytotoxic CD8 clonotypes in ibrutinib-treated CLL. Profiled with immunoSEQ multiplex PCR; TCRdb holds only in-frame clones, not every one. The sample lists just over 200,000 clones; about three quarters were seen once. The sample consisted of PBMCs, taken after 12 months of ibrutinib treatment. The receptors were sampled from a human donor with chronic lymphocytic leukemia.

This chain connects TRBV30 to TRBJ2-7; no definite D call. The germline V and J ends were trimmed by 3 bases and 3 bases, with 9 bases remaining between them. This CDR3 spans 12 amino acids. Germline V CDR1 and CDR2: GTSNPN, SVGIG (reference sequence). The CDR3 DNA reads as TGTGCCTGGAGGACAAGTTACTACGAGCAGTACTTC. This sequence encodes CAWRTSYYEQYF.

Written as DNA, the CDR3 is TGTGCCAGCAGCCCGCCGGGACAGGGAGGAGAGACCCAGTACTTC. Amino acid sequence: CASSPPGQGGETQYF. The V gene is TRBV5-6, the J gene TRBJ2-5, with 9 positions matching TRBD1. CDR3 length: 15 residues. Germline CDR1 SGHDT, CDR2 YYEEEE. Unmatched junction bases numbered 8, after V lost 4 bases and J lost 4 bases.

This clone is a singleton in its sample. The chain uses TRBV28 and TRBJ2-7; 7 bases are a match to TRBD1. Looked up from germline, CDR1 is MDHEN and CDR2 is SYDVKM. The CDR3 extends over 15 amino acids. The ends lost 2 bases at V and 9 bases at J; junction bases unmatched: 13. The CDR3 region has the DNA TGTGCCAGCAGTTTAGTAGACAGGGTTGGTCTGGGGCAGTACTTC. Translated, it gives CASSLVDRVGLGQYF.

The chain joins TRBV21-1 to TRBJ2-5; TRBD2 was called by the table and not checked on the DNA. TRBV21-1 is given as a pseudogene. The CDR3 covers 14 residues. Written as DNA, the CDR3 is TGTGCCAGCAGCAAAGTGTTCCGGCGGGAGACCCAGTACTTC. This encodes CASSKVFRRETQYF.

The count of this clone is one. The chain combines TRBV6-1 with TRBJ1-6, with 7 bases that match TRBD1. The CDR3 consists of 15 residues. Trimming removed 4 bases from V and 11 bases from J; junction bases left unmatched: 11. CDR1 is MNHNS, CDR2 SASEGT, per germline. The CDR3 DNA follows: TGTGCCAGCAGTGTTCAGGGGGTAGAAAGGGCACCCCTCCACTTT. This translates into CASSVQGVERAPLHF.

Only a few counts were recorded for this clone. The chain employs TRBV7-9 and TRBJ2-2; D is unresolved. Trimming shortened V by 11 bases and J by 6 bases, and 4 bases separated the two germline ends. The CDR3 covers 9 residues. Germline V CDR1 and CDR2: SEHNR, FQNEAQ (reference sequence). CDR3 sequence (DNA): TGTGCCGTCCCCGGGGAGCTGTTTTTT. This translates into CAVPGELFF.

J is TRBJ1-3 and V is TRBV30; possibly TRBD1 for D (6 bases). In germline, CDR1 is GTSNPN, CDR2 SVGIG (reference sequence). The CDR3 totals 15 residues. V was shortened by 0 bases and J by 3 bases, with 12 bases between the two germline ends. The CDR3 sequence is CAWSVRQVVGNTIYF. The CDR3, as DNA: TGTGCCTGGAGTGTACGACAGGTTGTTGGAAACACCATATATTTT.

In the case of this clone: This sample also contains other DNA sequences that code for the same CDR3. V usage is TRBV5-1 and J usage is TRBJ2-7; D may be TRBD1 (5 bases). CDR3 length: 13 amino acids. The V end was cut by 1 base, the J end by 3 bases, with 8 bases between. The germline V gene encodes CDR1 SGHRS and CDR2 YFSETQ. This CDR3 reads CASSLNQGYEQYF. DNA for the CDR3: TGCGCCAGCAGCTTGAATCAGGGCTACGAGCAGTACTTC.

The chain employs TRBV27 and TRBJ1-2; TRBD1 matches at 7 bases. Germline assignment: CDR1 MNHEY and CDR2 SMNVEV (reference sequence). J was trimmed by 0 bases and V by 8 bases; bases with no gene match: 12. The CDR3 contains 16 residues. CDR3 nucleotide sequence: TGTGCCAGCGGGGGACAGCCTCTCCTTTCTAACTATGGCTACACCTTC. As protein: CASGGQPLLSNYGYTF.